These T cell receptor beta chains were read from a single sample in a study of memory CD4+ T cells and cytomegalovirus serostatus. The data were produced by immunoSEQ multiplex PCR, yet TCRdb's version contains in-frame clones alone and is incomplete. The table lists tens of thousands of clones, roughly 73% of them singletons. The sequenced sample was memory CD4+ T cells from blood. The receptor source for this set is an adult in good health and CMV-seronegative. Both conserved end residues are part of each CDR3. D genes are given only for firm matches. Expanded clones are given a class, and other clones once, few, many or no size at all.

TGTGCCAGCAGATCGGTGGGATCTAATGAAAAACTGTTTTTT | CASRSVGSNEKLFF | - | TRBJ1-4 | TRBV6-5 | few
TGTGCCAGCAGTGTCCCCTCCCGAGAGACCCAGTACTTC | CASSVPSRETQYF | - | TRBJ2-5 | TRBV25-1 | -
TGTGCCAGCATTAGGGCTGGGGGGACTCAGCCCCAGCATTTT | CASIRAGGTQPQHF | - | TRBJ1-5 | TRBV28 | -
TGCGCCAGCAGCATCCGGACGGGGATGGGCACTGAAGCTTTCTTT | CASSIRTGMGTEAFF | - | TRBJ1-1 | TRBV5-1 | few
TGTGCCAGCACTGACTCGTTTGGAGTCTCCTACGAGCAGTACTTC | CASTDSFGVSYEQYF | - | TRBJ2-7 | TRBV6-1 | -
TGTGCCAGCAGTTCCCCTCAGACAGATTTCTCTGGCTACACCTTC | CASSSPQTDFSGYTF | - | TRBJ1-2 | TRBV28 | -
TGCGCCAGCAGCTTGAACGGGGGACCAGATACGCAGTATTTT | CASSLNGGPDTQYF | - | TRBJ2-3 | TRBV5-1 | -
TGCGCCAGCAGCCAAGCCGGGACAGGGGGCTTGGGTACTGAAGCTTTCTTT | CASSQAGTGGLGTEAFF | TRBD1 | TRBJ1-1 | TRBV4-1 | -
TGTGCCAGCAGCTTGAGGCAGGCGGGAAACAATCAGCCCCAGCATTTT | CASSLRQAGNNQPQHF | - | TRBJ1-5 | TRBV5-5 | -
TGTGCCAGCAGCCAGCCCGCTGGCGGGACAGATACGCAGTATTTT | CASSQPAGGTDTQYF | - | TRBJ2-3 | TRBV6-6 | -
TGTGCCACCTCTCCAGGGTCAGGGGGAAGAGAGACCCAGTACTTC | CATSPGSGGRETQYF | TRBD1 | TRBJ2-5 | TRBV19 | -
TGTGCCAGCGCCTTTTCAGCGGGAGTCAGCTCTGGGGCCAACGTCCTGACTTTC | CASAFSAGVSSGANVLTF | TRBD2 | TRBJ2-6 | TRBV25-1 | -
TGTGCCAGCAGTTTAACATGGGACAGGGGATCCTATGGCTACACCTTC | CASSLTWDRGSYGYTF | TRBD1 | TRBJ1-2 | TRBV27 | -
TGTGCCAGCTCACCGGGACTTTCCGTGGGCGAGCAGTACTTC | CASSPGLSVGEQYF | - | TRBJ2-7 | TRBV18 | -
TGTGCCAGTAGTATGGGCGGGGACACCGGGGAGCTGTTTTTT | CASSMGGDTGELFF | - | TRBJ2-2 | TRBV19 | few
TGTGCCAGCAGCCCACCCAGCGGCTCCTACGAGCAGTACTTC | CASSPPSGSYEQYF | - | TRBJ2-7 | TRBV28 | -
TGTGCCAGCAAGACCGACAGGGGGTTTGCAACTAATGAAAAACTGTTTTTT | CASKTDRGFATNEKLFF | TRBD1 | TRBJ1-4 | TRBV28 | -
TGCGCCAGCAGCTCCGGCGCCTCCCTTGAAGGGACCTACGAGCAGTACTTC | CASSSGASLEGTYEQYF | - | TRBJ2-7 | TRBV5-1 | -
TGCACCAGCAGCCAAGATCGGGGAAGTGGCCTCACAAACACCATATATTTT | CTSSQDRGSGLTNTIYF | - | TRBJ1-3 | TRBV1 | -
TGTGCCAGCAGCTCCAGCCCCGGGTCTAGACCCTACAATGAGCAGTTCTTC | CASSSSPGSRPYNEQFF | - | TRBJ2-1 | TRBV7-9 | few
TGTGCCAGCAGCTTCACCGGGGGGCCGGAAGATACGCAGTATTTT | CASSFTGGPEDTQYF | - | TRBJ2-3 | TRBV7-2 | -
TGTGCCAGCACCCAAGGCGGGCGAGGGGAGACCCAGTACTTC | CASTQGGRGETQYF | - | TRBJ2-5 | TRBV6-4 | -
TGTGCCTGGAGTCCTACGGACAGCGAAGCTTTCTTT | CAWSPTDSEAFF | - | TRBJ1-1 | TRBV30 | -
TGTGCCAGCAGCTCCCTGACTAGCGGGGGGATCCAAGAGACCCAGTACTTC | CASSSLTSGGIQETQYF | TRBD2 | TRBJ2-5 | TRBV7-9 | -
TGTGCCAGTAGCCTACAGGGGGGGACGCAGCCCCAGCATTTT | CASSLQGGTQPQHF | TRBD1 | TRBJ1-5 | TRBV19 | -
TGCGCCAGTAGCGGGGGTTCCGGCGGTTGGACAGATACGCAGTATTTT | CASSGGSGGWTDTQYF | TRBD2 | TRBJ2-3 | TRBV4-1 | once
TGTGCCAGCAGCCAAGGGGGAACAGGAAGGGCAGATACGCAGTATTTT | CASSQGGTGRADTQYF | - | TRBJ2-3 | TRBV14 | -
TGTGCCAGCAGCGTAGGGGCAGGGGGCACAGATACGCAGTATTTT | CASSVGAGGTDTQYF | - | TRBJ2-3 | TRBV9 | -
TGTGCCAGCGGCACTTGGGACAGTCCGAATTCACCCCTCCACTTT | CASGTWDSPNSPLHF | TRBD1 | TRBJ1-6 | TRBV5-6 | -
TGTGCCAGCAGCTTGAGGGGCGGGGGGCCAGGCGGGAATGAGCAGTTCTTC | CASSLRGGGPGGNEQFF | TRBD2 | TRBJ2-1 | TRBV7-2 | -
TGCGCCAGCAGCTCAGGAGGCCTAGCGGGAGATGAGACCCAGTACTTC | CASSSGGLAGDETQYF | TRBD2 | TRBJ2-5 | TRBV5-1 | -
TGTGCCAGCAGCTTCCCGGGTTCCTATGGCTACACCTTC | CASSFPGSYGYTF | - | TRBJ1-2 | TRBV5-4 | once
TGTGCCAGCCTCGGGGGCAGGGACTACGAGCAGTACTTC | CASLGGRDYEQYF | - | TRBJ2-7 | TRBV28 | -
TGCGCCAGCAGTGATTTGCCGAATCTAGCGGGAGGGCCCCTAGCCAAAAACATTCAGTACTTC | CASSDLPNLAGGPLAKNIQYF | TRBD2 | TRBJ2-4 | TRBV10-2 | few
TGCGCCAGCAGCTTGGGTGAACAGGGAGGGGATCAGCCCCAGCATTTT | CASSLGEQGGDQPQHF | - | TRBJ1-5 | TRBV5-1 | medium-sized
TGTGCCAGCAGCTCGGGACAGTTTAATCAGCCCCAGCATTTT | CASSSGQFNQPQHF | TRBD1 | TRBJ1-5 | TRBV5-5 | -
TGCAGCGTTCGTAAGTGGCAGGGCTACGAGCAGTACTTC | CSVRKWQGYEQYF | - | TRBJ2-7 | TRBV29-1 | few
TGTGCCAGTAGTATTTCGGCAGGTGGCTATGGCTACACCTTC | CASSISAGGYGYTF | - | TRBJ1-2 | TRBV19 | -
TGTGCCAGCAGCCAATTAGCGGGGGGTATCGAGCAGTACTTC | CASSQLAGGIEQYF | TRBD2 | TRBJ2-7 | TRBV14 | -